This record covers a single TCR beta chain. Its antigen remains unidentified. These data are taken from a study of CD8 T cells in ankylosing spondylitis. Regarding the study as a whole: Disease-linked clones reportedly showed significant enrichment in matched ankylosing spondylitis synovial fluid.

Per germline, CDR1 PRHDT and CDR2 FYEKMQ (reference sequence). There are 15 residues in the CDR3. V lost 11 bases to trimming and J lost 4 bases, with 24 bases between them. TCRdb passed the 5' RACE reads through MiXCR, listing each CDR3 protein once. The table includes around 150,000 distinct CDR3 sequences, more than 9.5% detected once. This TCR was recovered from a female donor with ankylosing spondylitis or in good health (not recorded which). The material sequenced was blood, either unsorted or a sorted T cell fraction (not recorded which). The genes are TRBV13 and TRBJ2-7; either TRBD1 or TRBD2 may supply D (6 bases each). The CDR3 nucleotides are TGTGCCGCCAGCATGGGGGGCTCGCACACTTACGAGCAGTACTTC. This codes for CAASMGGSHTYEQYF.